The 16 T cell receptor beta chains in this list originate from one sample, sequenced in a study of regulatory T cells in long-lasting Graves disease. The TCR beta library used iRepertoire HTBI primers with Arm-PCR amplification of CDR3. A single record per CDR3 protein comes from TCRdb applying MiXCR to the multiplex PCR reads. The top ten hold over 15% of the sample, which has some 400,000 distinct CDR3 sequences, just under 15% seen once. Specified time point: newly diagnosed GD, antithyroid drugs for less than 3 months. Making the TCR library involved RNA that had been extracted from PBMCs. These data also featured in a second study, about T cells in Graves' hyperthyroidism and ophthalmopathy.

This specimen was peripheral blood mononuclear cells (PBMCs), taken at new diagnosis, from a patient treated with antithyroid drugs. These receptors were taken from a woman in her twenties or thirties with Graves disease.

This clonotype came up many times. The chain combines TRBV20-1 with TRBJ2-1, with D unclear. Per germline, CDR1 DFQATT and CDR2 SNEGSKA (reference sequence). The CDR3 totals 12 residues. The V end lost 3 bases, the J end lost 0 bases, and 3 bases lay between the germline ends. Written as DNA, the CDR3 is TGCAGTGCTAGTAACTCCTACAATGAGCAGTTCTTC. It specifies CSASNSYNEQFF.

Ten or more counts support this clonotype. The chain uses TRBV6-2 or TRBV6-3 and TRBJ2-7, with D possibly TRBD2 on 5 matching bases. Germline CDR1 and CDR2: MNHEY and SVGEGT. The CDR3 is 12 amino acids. Trimming pared 4 bases from V and 2 bases from J, leaving 6 bases between. CDR3: CASSSGTYEQYF. As DNA, the CDR3 is TGTGCCAGCAGTTCGGGGACCTACGAGCAGTACTTC.

The chain employs TRBV5-1 and TRBJ2-1; 7 bases map to TRBD1. V lost 4 bases and J lost 9; bases outside the gene matches: 4. Germline lookup yields CDR1 SGHRS and CDR2 YFSETQ. This CDR3 is 12 amino acids long. The CDR3, as DNA: TGCGCCAGCAGCCAAACAGGGGTTGAGCAGTTCTTC. Its protein product is CASSQTGVEQFF.

This clonotype has more than one count but fewer than ten. This chain links TRBV4-1 with TRBJ1-1; 11 bases match TRBD1. This CDR3 contains 14 residues. The germline V gene encodes CDR1 MGHRA and CDR2 YSYEKL. V shed 4 bases, J shed 7 bases, and the junction held 5 bases outside the gene matches. CDR3 coding DNA: TGCGCCAGCAGCCTCGGGACAGGGGGGTTTGAAGCTTTCTTT. Its translation is CASSLGTGGFEAFF.

This clonotype showed up many times. The chain uses TRBV30 and TRBJ2-2; D unresolved. In germline, CDR1 is GTSNPN, CDR2 SVGIG (reference sequence). The CDR3 sequence is 13 residues long. Trimming took 2 bases from V and 7 from J, leaving 11 bases between them. CDR3 residues: CAWSTRTIGELFF. In DNA form, the CDR3 reads TGTGCCTGGAGTACTCGGACGATCGGGGAGCTGTTTTTT.

This clonotype has ten or more counts. The chain has TRBV7-2 and TRBJ1-2; D uncertain. The germline V gene encodes CDR1 SGHTA and CDR2 FQGNSA. The CDR3 is 12 residues long. V lost 6 bases to trimming and J lost 4 bases, with 9 bases between them. Here the CDR3 reads CASSLSSYGYTF. CDR3 in DNA: TGTGCCAGCAGTTTATCGAGCTATGGCTACACCTTC.

This clonotype was detected many times. The chain has TRBV12-3 or TRBV12-4 and TRBJ1-6, with D possibly matching TRBD1 (5 bases). V was cut by 3 bases and J by 7 bases, with 10 bases left in between. The CDR3 covers 14 residues. Here the CDR3 DNA reads TGTGCCAGCAGTTTCGCGGGGCTGAATTCACCCCTCCACTTT. Protein: CASSFAGLNSPLHF.

V usage is TRBV12-3 or TRBV12-4 and J usage is TRBJ2-7, with D perhaps matching TRBD1 (8 bases). The CDR3 sequence is 14 residues long. With 6 bases removed from V and 7 bases from J, the gap between germline ends came to 19 bases. This chain's CDR3 is CASRQTSQGGEQYF. In nucleotides, the CDR3 is TGTGCCAGCAGACAGACGTCACAGGGGGGGGAGCAGTACTTC.

This clonotype appeared many times. V and J are TRBV7-9 and TRBJ2-3; D is perhaps TRBD1 (5 bases). Germline V lookup: CDR1 SEHNR, CDR2 FQNEAQ (reference sequence). This CDR3 is 16 amino acids long. V dropped 5 bases and J dropped 0 bases, with 15 bases sitting between them. The CDR3 DNA reads as TGTGCCAGCAGCCCCCCGGCAGGGCCAAGCACAGATACGCAGTATTTT. This codes for CASSPPAGPSTDTQYF.

This chain uses TRBV25-1 with TRBJ2-1; D is perhaps TRBD1 (6 bases). Per germline, CDR1 MGHDK and CDR2 SYGVNS. The CDR3 is made up of 15 amino acids. V lost 4 bases, J lost 2 bases, and 12 bases lay in between. This chain's CDR3 is CASSAQGRAYNEQFF. In DNA, the CDR3 is TGTGCCAGCAGTGCACAGGGTCGCGCCTACAATGAGCAGTTCTTC.

The V gene is TRBV10-3, the J gene TRBJ2-2; TRBD1 matches at 8 bases. The J segment lost 8 bases and the V segment lost 10 bases, leaving 6 bases of the junction unmatched. The CDR3 spans 12 residues. Germline CDR1 ENHRY, CDR2 SYGVKD. The CDR3 spells CATRQGKGELFF. CDR3 DNA: TGTGCCACCAGACAGGGGAAGGGGGAGCTGTTTTTT.

There are many counts of this clonotype. The rearrangement uses TRBV11-1 and TRBJ2-1; 8 bases line up with TRBD2. Germline V CDR1 and CDR2: SGHAT, FQDESV (reference sequence). This CDR3 region has 14 residues. V dropped 5 bases and J dropped 5; count of bases not matched to a gene: 5. The CDR3 coding sequence is TGTGCCAGCAGCGCGGGGGGTCTCAACAATGAGCAGTTCTTC. Residues: CASSAGGLNNEQFF.

This clonotype was seen a single time. This rearrangement joins TRBV12-3 or TRBV12-4 to TRBJ2-7; 15 nucleotides line up with TRBD2. V was clipped by 5 bases and J by 6 bases; unmatched bases: 5. CDR3 length: 15 residues. This CDR3 reads CASSTRTSGRAEQYF. CDR3 nucleotide sequence: TGTGCCAGCAGTACTCGGACTAGCGGGAGGGCCGAGCAGTACTTC.

V is TRBV10-1 and J is TRBJ1-1; perhaps TRBD1 as D (5 bases). The germline V gene has CDR1 WNHNN and CDR2 SYGVQD (reference sequence). The V end lost 7 bases, the J end lost 7 bases, and 16 bases lay between the germline ends. This CDR3 region has 13 residues. The CDR3 sequence is CASMSGTGGEAFF. The CDR3 DNA follows: TGCGCCAGCATGTCAGGGACGGGTGGTGAAGCTTTCTTT.

This clonotype was seen many times. The chain employs TRBV12-5 and TRBJ1-1; no definite D call. Trimming pared 6 bases from V and 1 base from J, leaving 9 bases between. The CDR3 loop spans 13 amino acids. Germline V gene lookup returns CDR1 LGHNT and CDR2 FRNRAP. The CDR3 is CASGRTENTEAFF. CDR3 DNA sequence: TGTGCTAGTGGGAGGACGGAGAACACTGAAGCTTTCTTT.

This clonotype came up many times. This rearrangement joins TRBV3-1 to TRBJ2-1; 9 bases agree with TRBD2. The germline CDR1 and CDR2 sequences are LGHDT and YNNKEL (reference sequence). V gave up 6 bases and J gave up 4 bases; unmatched junction bases: 7. This CDR3 has 15 residues. CDR3 sequence: CASRVTSGSYNEQFF. In DNA form, the CDR3 reads TGTGCCAGCAGGGTGACTAGCGGATCATACAATGAGCAGTTCTTC.